The next 25 T cell receptor beta chains were all read from a single sample in a study of Tregs in tolerant kidney transplant recipients. Only in-frame clones appear in the TCRdb table, and some are missing; sequencing was by immunoSEQ multiplex PCR. The sample consists of approximately 16,000 clones, roughly 77% of them appearing once. The specimen was Tregs from blood, collected before the transplant. These receptors originate from a human donor who received a combined kidney and bone marrow transplant.

The chain joins TRBV2 to TRBJ1-1; the D gene is possibly TRBD1 (6 bases). Per germline, CDR1 SNHLY and CDR2 FYNNEI. CDR3 length equals 14 residues. Trimming stripped 6 bases from V and 1 base from J, with 12 bases between. The chain's CDR3 is CASRLDRANTEAFF. The CDR3 DNA reads TGTGCCAGCAGATTGGACAGAGCGAACACTGAAGCTTTCTTT.

The chain uses TRBV7-9 and TRBJ1-1; no definite D call. V shed 1 base and J shed 5 bases, with 17 bases lying between them. From germline, CDR1 is SEHNR and CDR2 FQNEAQ (reference sequence). This CDR3 contains 16 residues. The CDR3 loop reads CASSLGPIEDNTEAFF. The CDR3 coding sequence is TGTGCCAGCAGCTTAGGCCCCATAGAGGATAATACTGAAGCTTTCTTT.

J is TRBJ2-1 and V is TRBV6-5; the match to TRBD2 covers 7 bases. Per germline, CDR1 MNHEY and CDR2 SVGAGI. CDR3 size: 13 residues. The J segment lost 8 bases and the V segment lost 5 bases, leaving 6 bases of the junction unmatched. CDR3 sequence (DNA): TGTGCCAGCAGTGGGGGAGGGTACCATGAGCAGTTCTTC. Protein product: CASSGGGYHEQFF.

This clone was seen just once. V gene TRBV6-1 combines with J gene TRBJ1-2, with D tentatively TRBD1 (6 bases). Germline V gene lookup returns CDR1 MNHNS and CDR2 SASEGT. The CDR3 covers 16 residues. V dropped 0 bases and J dropped 6 bases, with 17 bases sitting between them. The CDR3 DNA is TGTGCCAGCAGTGAAGCTTATGGGACAAGCAGGGATGGCTACACCTTC. Protein: CASSEAYGTSRDGYTF.

The J gene is TRBJ2-1, the V gene TRBV5-1; D may be TRBD1 (6 bases). Germline lookup yields CDR1 SGHRS and CDR2 YFSETQ. CDR3 length: 15 amino acids. Trimming took 0 bases from V and 3 from J, leaving 10 bases between them. The CDR3 loop reads CASSLEGTNYNEQFF. The CDR3 nucleotides are TGCGCCAGCAGCTTGGAGGGGACAAACTACAATGAGCAGTTCTTC. The variable domain in full, with the rest retrieved from reference TRBV5-1 and TRBJ2-1, is KAGVTQTPRYLIKTRGQQVTLSCSPISGHRSVSWYQQTPGQGLQFLFEYFSETQRNKGNFPGRFSGRQFSNSRSEMNVSTLELGDSALYLCASSLEGTNYNEQFFGPGTRLTVL.

This chain links TRBV30 with TRBJ1-1; possible D gene TRBD1, 5 bases. This CDR3 contains 14 residues. Trimming removed 3 bases from V and 4 bases from J, with 15 bases in between. Looked up from germline, CDR1 is GTSNPN and CDR2 is SVGIG (reference sequence). The DNA of the CDR3 is TGTGCCTGGAGCCCGCGGGACGGTAGCACTGAAGCTTTCTTT. As protein: CAWSPRDGSTEAFF.

In this sample, this clone turned up a few times. This chain connects TRBV2 to TRBJ1-2; 10 bases line up with TRBD1. J was trimmed by 10 bases and V by 4 bases; bases with no gene match: 6. There are 13 residues in the CDR3. The germline CDR1 and CDR2 sequences are SNHLY and FYNNEI. This CDR3 is CASSGSGQGTYTF. The CDR3 nucleotides are TGTGCCAGCAGTGGGTCGGGACAGGGGACCTACACCTTC.

V usage is TRBV6-5 and J usage is TRBJ2-5; maybe TRBD2 (7 bases). Germline V gene sequence: CDR1 MNHEY, CDR2 SVGAGI. The CDR3 extends over 14 amino acids. V was trimmed by 6 bases and J by 7 bases, leaving 18 bases between them. The CDR3 DNA sequence: TGTGCCAGCAGGAACCCGGGGGGCCGAGGGACCCAGTACTTC. This encodes CASRNPGGRGTQYF.

This chain joins TRBV2 and TRBJ1-2, with 8 bases that match TRBD1. Per germline, CDR1 SNHLY and CDR2 FYNNEI. V shed 9 bases, J shed 5 bases, and the junction held 5 bases outside the gene matches. The CDR3 is made up of 12 amino acids. DNA for the CDR3: TGTGCCAGTACAGGGGGATGGTATGGCTACACCTTC. This codes for CASTGGWYGYTF.

The chain is built from TRBV6-5 and TRBJ1-2; TRBD1 matches at 7 bases. Germline V gene sequence: CDR1 MNHEY, CDR2 SVGAGI. V shed 5 bases and J 5 bases; nucleotides not matched to a gene: 8. This CDR3 is 14 amino acids long. CDR3 region: CASSRSGTVYGYTF. CDR3 DNA sequence: TGTGCCAGCAGTCGATCCGGGACAGTTTATGGCTACACCTTC.

This clone occurred a few times. The V call is TRBV5-6, the J call TRBJ1-2, with a weak D call TRBD1 (5 bases). Germline V gene sequence: CDR1 SGHDT, CDR2 YYEEEE. The CDR3 covers 13 residues. Trimming took 4 bases from V and 4 from J, leaving 11 bases between them. This chain's CDR3 is CASSGSGLYGYTF. The CDR3 DNA sequence: TGTGCCAGCAGCGGGTCGGGACTCTATGGCTACACCTTC.

This clone has more than one count but fewer than ten. This rearrangement joins TRBV7-6 to TRBJ1-5; D unresolved. V lost 3 bases to trimming and J lost 4 bases, with 7 bases between them. Germline CDR1 SGHVS, CDR2 FNYEAQ. The CDR3 has 13 amino acids. As DNA, the CDR3 is TGTGCCAGCAGCTTTCTCCCGAATCAGCCCCAGCATTTT. Residues: CASSFLPNQPQHF.

The chain combines TRBV5-1 with TRBJ1-5; tentative D call: TRBD1 (5 bases). Germline-derived CDR1 and CDR2 are SGHRS and YFSETQ. The V and J ends lost 3 bases and 2 bases respectively, with 9 bases between them. The CDR3 runs to 14 residues. The CDR3 is CASSWGMGNQPQHF. DNA of the CDR3: TGCGCCAGCAGCTGGGGCATGGGCAATCAGCCCCAGCATTTT. Full variable domain (missing parts from reference TRBV5-1 and TRBJ1-5): KAGVTQTPRYLIKTRGQQVTLSCSPISGHRSVSWYQQTPGQGLQFLFEYFSETQRNKGNFPGRFSGRQFSNSRSEMNVSTLELGDSALYLCASSWGMGNQPQHFGDGTRLSIL.

This clone was seen a few times. The chain employs TRBV2 and TRBJ1-5; D gene unclear. Trimming took 6 bases from V and 2 from J, leaving 11 bases between them. The CDR3 sequence is 14 residues long. CDR1 and CDR2 from the germline V gene are SNHLY and FYNNEI. The DNA of the CDR3 is TGTGCCAGCAGGCGGGGTGAGGGCAATCAGCCCCAGCATTTT. This gives the protein CASRRGEGNQPQHF.

The CDR3 DNA reads TGTGCCAGCAGCCCCGGACAGGGTGCTGGAAACACCATATATTTT. Translation: CASSPGQGAGNTIYF. The chain uses TRBV7-9 and TRBJ1-3, with 8 bases that match TRBD1. CDR1 is SEHNR, CDR2 FQNEAQ, per germline (reference sequence). CDR3 length: 15 amino acids. Trimming took 5 bases from V and 2 from J; bases not matched to a gene: 5.

The genes are TRBV5-1 and TRBJ2-3, with 10 bases fitting TRBD2. The V and J ends lost 3 bases and 6 bases, in that order; junction bases with no gene match: 10. Germline lookup yields CDR1 SGHRS and CDR2 YFSETQ. The CDR3 is 16 amino acids. The CDR3 is CASSSGTSETLDTQYF. CDR3 bases: TGCGCCAGCAGCTCCGGGACTAGCGAAACACTCGATACGCAGTATTTT.

The rearrangement joins TRBV5-4 to TRBJ1-2; D ambiguous. The CDR3 covers 14 residues. Deletions cut 0 bases from V and 5 bases from J, with 11 bases between. The germline CDR1 and CDR2 sequences are SGHNT and YYREEE (reference sequence). CDR3 loop: CASSLVTPTYGYTF. The CDR3 nucleotides read TGTGCCAGCAGCTTGGTTACCCCGACTTATGGCTACACCTTC.

V usage is TRBV4-2 and J usage is TRBJ2-1, with 13 bases matching TRBD2. Per the germline V gene, CDR1 is LGHNA and CDR2 is YNFKEQ. The V gene end was trimmed by 1 base and the J gene end by 3 bases; junction bases not matched to a gene: 6. This CDR3 is 18 amino acids long. The CDR3 DNA follows: TGTGCCAGCAGCCAAGTACTAGCGGGGGGGCTCAACTACAATGAGCAGTTCTTC. This translates into CASSQVLAGGLNYNEQFF.

This sequence joins TRBV9 and TRBJ2-2, with 10 positions matching TRBD2. V shed 2 bases, J shed 1 base, and the junction held 2 bases outside the gene matches. There are 16 residues in the CDR3. Germline CDR1 and CDR2: SGDLS and YYNGEE. The CDR3: CASSVLAGVNTGELFF. CDR3 nucleotide sequence: TGTGCCAGCAGCGTCCTAGCGGGAGTGAACACCGGGGAGCTGTTTTTT.

This clone has only a few counts. This chain joins TRBV7-9 and TRBJ1-6; tentative D call: TRBD1 (5 bases). V was clipped by 5 bases and J by 7 bases, with 12 bases between them. CDR1 and CDR2 (germline): SEHNR, FQNEAQ (reference sequence). This CDR3 contains 14 residues. In nucleotides, the CDR3 is TGTGCCAGCAGCAACGACAGAATAAATTCACCCCTCCACTTT. This gives the protein CASSNDRINSPLHF.

This sequence joins TRBV5-1 and TRBJ2-7, with D unclear. The germline gives CDR1 SGHRS, CDR2 YFSETQ. V lost 4 bases to trimming and J lost 2 bases, with 10 bases between them. The CDR3 extends over 13 amino acids. In DNA form, the CDR3 reads TGCGCCAGCAGCGGGCGTCCTGCCTACGAGCAGTACTTC. It translates to CASSGRPAYEQYF.

The chain is built from TRBV19 and TRBJ1-2; TRBD1 matches 10 bases. The CDR3 extends over 15 amino acids. Trimming at V came to 9 bases and at J to 6 bases, leaving 13 bases not matched to a gene. Germline CDR1 LNHDA, CDR2 SQIVND (reference sequence). The CDR3 loop is CASSGRTGGGDGYTF. Written as DNA, the CDR3 is TGTGCCAGCTCAGGCCGGACAGGGGGTGGAGATGGCTACACCTTC.

This clone was counted only a few times. This CDR3 reads CASSAQRVDSPLHF. CDR3 nucleotides: TGTGCCAGCAGCGCCCAGCGGGTGGATTCACCCCTCCACTTT. The chain is built from TRBV2 and TRBJ1-6; D is undetermined. V was clipped by 6 bases and J by 8 bases, with 14 bases between them. The CDR3 covers 14 residues. Per germline, CDR1 SNHLY and CDR2 FYNNEI. Based on the CDR3 plus reference TRBV2 and TRBJ1-6, the full variable domain is EPEVTQTPSHQVTQMGQEVILRCVPISNHLYFYWYRQILGQKVEFLVSFYNNEISEKSEIFDDQFSVERPDGSNFTLKIRSTKLEDSAMYFCASSAQRVDSPLHFGNGTRLTVT.

The chain carries TRBV7-2 and TRBJ1-1, with D perhaps TRBD1 (6 bases). Trimming cost V 8 bases and J 3 bases, with 16 bases left between them. Germline CDR1 reads SGHTA; CDR2 reads FQGNSA. The CDR3 loop spans 14 amino acids. Written as DNA, the CDR3 is TGTGCCAGCTCGTTCAAGGGGGGGGACACTGAAGCTTTCTTT. It yields the protein CASSFKGGDTEAFF.

The CDR3, as DNA: TGTGCCAGCAGCCTCAGGGTTTCCCAAGAGACCCAGTACTTC. It codes for CASSLRVSQETQYF. The gene calls are TRBV7-2 and TRBJ2-5; a weak D match, TRBD1 (5 bases). The germline gives CDR1 SGHTA, CDR2 FQGNSA. Between the trimmed V and J ends, which lost 5 bases and 1 base, there was a span of 11 bases. The CDR3 is 14 amino acids.